These 30 T cell receptor beta chains share one sample of origin, sequenced in a study of cytomegalovirus exposure and HLA in healthy donors. PCR used 60 Vbeta primers and 13 Jbeta primers. Method: immunoSEQ multiplex PCR; TCRdb's copy keeps in-frame clones and lacks some. Among approximately 170,000 clones listed, roughly 73% were seen once. Specimen: PBMCs. These receptors were collected from a male donor in good health and CMV-seronegative.

The chain links TRBV27 to TRBJ2-1, with 10 bases that match TRBD2. This CDR3 contains 15 residues. V dropped 2 bases and J dropped 6; count of bases not matched to a gene: 4. Germline CDR1 MNHEY, CDR2 SMNVEV (reference sequence). CDR3 in DNA: TGTGCCAGCAGTTTACTTACTAGCGGGATCAATGAGCAGTTCTTC. Translation: CASSLLTSGINEQFF.

CDR3 nucleotide sequence: TGCGCCAGCAGCAATACCGCGGGACTAGCGGGTTCACGGACCCAGTACTTC. Translated: CASSNTAGLAGSRTQYF. The rearrangement links TRBV5-1 to TRBJ2-5, with TRBD2 matching over 12 bases. This CDR3 has 17 residues. V shed 4 bases, J shed 7 bases, and the junction held 14 bases outside the gene matches. In germline, CDR1 is SGHRS, CDR2 YFSETQ.

The chain recombines TRBV14 with TRBJ2-5; the match to TRBD2 covers 7 bases. Germline trimming cut 4 bases from V and 8 bases from J; bases unmatched to any gene: 7. Germline assignment: CDR1 SGHDN and CDR2 FVKESK. This CDR3 region has 13 residues. CDR3 in amino acids: CASSPPGGSTQYF. The DNA of the CDR3 is TGTGCCAGCAGCCCCCCGGGGGGAAGCACCCAGTACTTC.

The CDR3 bases are TGCGCCAGCAGCTTGGGAGGCGGGATCTCTGGAAACACCATATATTTT. Protein product: CASSLGGGISGNTIYF. The chain joins TRBV5-1 to TRBJ1-3; no reliable D call. The CDR3 extends over 16 amino acids. Germline lookup yields CDR1 SGHRS and CDR2 YFSETQ. Trimming left V 0 bases short and J 0 bases short, with 10 bases between.

This clone came up once. The V and J genes are TRBV6-5 and TRBJ1-4; D remains ambiguous. The V gene's germline CDR1 is MNHEY and CDR2 SVGAGI. The CDR3 has 14 amino acids. Trimming stripped 7 bases from V and 6 bases from J, with 15 bases between. The CDR3 loop is CASTLPRRDEKLFF. DNA of the CDR3: TGTGCCAGCACCCTACCCCGGCGGGATGAAAAACTGTTTTTT.

The V gene is TRBV30, the J gene TRBJ1-6; TRBD1 is a possible D gene (6 bases). Trimming removed 4 bases from V and 7 bases from J, with 14 bases in between. The length of the CDR3 is 14 residues. Germline V gene sequence: CDR1 GTSNPN, CDR2 SVGIG (reference sequence). The CDR3 sequence: CAWNREGINSPLHF. CDR3 DNA sequence: TGTGCCTGGAACAGGGAGGGGATCAATTCACCCCTCCACTTT.

The genes are TRBV11-2 and TRBJ1-4, with 7 bases identical to TRBD1. This CDR3 is built from 15 residues. Per the germline V gene, CDR1 is SGHAT and CDR2 is FQNNGV. The V segment lost 5 bases and the J segment 8 bases; nucleotides outside the gene matches: 11. CDR3 residues: CASSTSRDSWEKLFF. The CDR3, as DNA: TGTGCCAGCAGCACGAGCCGGGACAGTTGGGAAAAACTGTTTTTT.

This clone was seen only a few times. The gene calls are TRBV12-5 and TRBJ2-3; TRBD1 might be the D (5 bases). The CDR3 contains 14 residues. CDR1 and CDR2 from the germline V gene are LGHNT and FRNRAP. Trimming took 6 bases from V and 4 from J, leaving 14 bases between them. CDR3 sequence reads: CASGPPGRADTQYF. The DNA of the CDR3 is TGTGCTAGTGGACCGCCAGGGCGCGCAGATACGCAGTATTTT. Full variable domain (missing parts from reference TRBV12-5 and TRBJ2-3): DARVTQTPRHKVTEMGQEVTMRCQPILGHNTVFWYRQTMMQGLELLAYFRNRAPLDDSGMPKDRFSAEMPDATLATLKIQPSEPRDSAVYFCASGPPGRADTQYFGPGTRLTVL.

This chain joins TRBV7-9 and TRBJ2-3; 8 bases agree with TRBD2. V trimming: 1 base; J trimming: 5 bases; junction bases outside the gene matches: 5. CDR3 length: 15 residues. Per germline, CDR1 SEHNR and CDR2 FQNEAQ (reference sequence). The CDR3 coding sequence is TGTGCCAGCAGCTTAGTTGGGGGACTAGGAGATACGCAGTATTTT. This codes for CASSLVGGLGDTQYF.

This clone is a singleton in its sample. The chain employs TRBV5-1 and TRBJ2-7, with TRBD1 matching 7 bases. This CDR3 has 14 amino acids. V was pared by 4 bases and J by 2 bases, with 6 bases of the junction left unmatched. The germline CDR1 and CDR2 sequences are SGHRS and YFSETQ. CDR3 sequence (DNA): TGCGCCAGCAGCAAGGGGGACAGACCCTACGAGCAGTACTTC. This encodes CASSKGDRPYEQYF.

This chain uses TRBV7-9 with TRBJ2-7; D perhaps matches TRBD2 (7 bases). Trimming removed 7 bases from V and 5 bases from J, with 21 bases in between. The germline CDR1 and CDR2 sequences are SEHNR and FQNEAQ (reference sequence). This CDR3 comprises 15 residues. The CDR3 is CASTPSGGAFHEQYF. CDR3 DNA: TGTGCCAGCACCCCTTCGGGGGGCGCATTCCACGAGCAGTACTTC.

The V gene is TRBV6-6, the J gene TRBJ2-7; 12 bases align to TRBD2. The V gene's germline CDR1 is MNHNY and CDR2 SVGAGI (reference sequence). The CDR3 has 15 residues. With 6 bases clipped from V and 5 bases from J, the junction kept 8 bases outside the gene matches. CDR3 protein: CASRLGLAGQNEQYF. The DNA for the CDR3 is TGTGCCAGCAGATTAGGACTAGCGGGACAAAACGAGCAGTACTTC.

This chain joins TRBV4-1 and TRBJ1-1; D is possibly TRBD1 (6 bases). V was trimmed by 5 bases and J by 0 bases, leaving 13 bases between them. Germline CDR1 is MGHRA and CDR2 is YSYEKL. This CDR3 is built from 15 residues. The CDR3 nucleotides read TGCGCCAGCAGCGAGACAGGTACAATGAACACTGAAGCTTTCTTT. Amino acids: CASSETGTMNTEAFF.

The chain has TRBV9 and TRBJ2-7, with 12 bases fitting TRBD1. The CDR3 is 13 amino acids. Germline CDR1 and CDR2: SGDLS and YYNGEE. V lost 10 bases to trimming and J lost 6 bases; unmatched junction nucleotides: 8. CDR3 DNA: TGTGCCGGTCCGGGACAGGGGGCTTGCGAGCAGTACTTC. Translated, it gives CAGPGQGACEQYF.

V gene TRBV5-4 combines with J gene TRBJ1-6, with TRBD1 matching over 8 bases. In germline, CDR1 is SGHNT, CDR2 YYREEE (reference sequence). The junction had 10 bases not matched to a gene; V was cut back by 4 bases and J by 10 bases. The CDR3 has 15 amino acids. The CDR3, as DNA: TGTGCCAGCAGCCCTAGGGGACAGGTGGGATCACCCCTCCACTTT. It codes for CASSPRGQVGSPLHF.

The chain couples TRBV6-1 to TRBJ2-3, with 10 bases matching TRBD1. The germline V gene has CDR1 MNHNS and CDR2 SASEGT. V gave up 2 bases and J gave up 8 bases; unmatched junction bases: 7. CDR3 length: 15 residues. CDR3: CASSEWDRGQGTQYF. The CDR3 nucleotides read TGTGCCAGCAGTGAATGGGACAGGGGTCAGGGTACGCAGTATTTT.

The chain is built from TRBV5-1 and TRBJ1-1; D unresolved. Per the germline V gene, CDR1 is SGHRS and CDR2 is YFSETQ. V dropped 4 bases and J dropped 4 bases, with 11 bases sitting between them. This CDR3 contains 13 residues. For the CDR3, the DNA is TGCGCCAGCAGCGCCTCAGATGCCACTGAAGCTTTCTTT. Its translation is CASSASDATEAFF.

The rearrangement uses TRBV6-5 and TRBJ1-2; the D is unclear. The ends were cut back, 0 bases at V and 8 bases at J, with 10 bases in the middle. This CDR3 spans 13 amino acids. The germline V gene has CDR1 MNHEY and CDR2 SVGAGI. The CDR3 coding sequence is TGTGCCAGCAGTTACTCTGCGGTGTACGGCTACACCTTC. It yields the protein CASSYSAVYGYTF.

The rearrangement links TRBV10-3 to TRBJ2-3, with D possibly being TRBD1 (6 bases). CDR3 length: 16 residues. The germline V and J ends were trimmed by 0 bases and 5 bases, with 15 bases remaining between them. The germline gives CDR1 ENHRY, CDR2 SYGVKD. For the CDR3, the DNA is TGTGCCATCAGTGAGTCGGGGGCTCGAAGGGTAGATACGCAGTATTTT. The encoded protein is CAISESGARRVDTQYF.

This sequence joins TRBV4-1 and TRBJ2-3; unclear D gene. The CDR3 is made up of 14 amino acids. The germline V gene encodes CDR1 MGHRA and CDR2 YSYEKL. V was shortened by 1 base and J by 2 bases, with 7 bases between the two germline ends. The CDR3 loop reads CASSQGLFTDTQYF. CDR3 coding DNA: TGCGCCAGCAGCCAAGGTCTCTTCACAGATACGCAGTATTTT.

The rearrangement uses TRBV20-1 and TRBJ1-2; D is unclear. This CDR3 is built from 10 residues. V lost 5 bases and J 4 bases, leaving 5 bases between the germline ends. Germline V gives CDR1 DFQATT, CDR2 SNEGSKA (reference sequence). This CDR3 reads CSASGYGYTF. The CDR3 bases are TGCAGTGCTTCGGGCTATGGCTACACCTTC.

V and J are TRBV19 and TRBJ2-7; 7 positions match TRBD1. V lost 0 bases, J lost 6 bases, and 5 bases stayed unmatched. Germline-derived CDR1 and CDR2 are LNHDA and SQIVND (reference sequence). There are 14 residues in the CDR3. The CDR3 nucleotides read TGTGCCAGTAGTATAGACCGACAGGGTACCGAGCAGTACTTC. Its translation is CASSIDRQGTEQYF.

This clone was observed a few times. This chain joins TRBV7-2 and TRBJ2-3; D gene unclear. Trimming left V 8 bases short and J 2 bases short, with 8 bases between. The length of the CDR3 is 12 residues. Germline V gene data show CDR1 as SGHTA and CDR2 as FQGNSA. CDR3 bases: TGTGCCAGCGGCGGTTTCACAGATACGCAGTATTTT. This codes for CASGGFTDTQYF.

This clone was seen just once. This chain uses TRBV6-1 with TRBJ1-5, with 10 bases identical to TRBD1. Germline CDR1 and CDR2: MNHNS and SASEGT. V shed 6 bases, J shed 2 bases, and the junction held 4 bases outside the gene matches. This CDR3 spans 15 amino acids. CDR3 amino acids: CASSSTGGRNQPQHF. The CDR3 nucleotides are TGTGCCAGCAGCTCGACAGGGGGCCGCAATCAGCCCCAGCATTTT.

The chain uses TRBV18 and TRBJ1-1; no firm D call. The CDR3 has 14 amino acids. V was cut by 3 bases and J by 1 base, with 9 bases left in between. Germline values: CDR1 KGHSH, CDR2 LQKENI. CDR3 protein: CASSPFEENTEAFF. The CDR3 nucleotides are TGTGCCAGCTCACCTTTTGAGGAGAACACTGAAGCTTTCTTT.

In regard to this clone: Additional DNA sequences in this sample encode the identical CDR3. The V gene is TRBV25-1, the J gene TRBJ1-2, with D uncertain. Trimming took 1 base from V and 10 from J, leaving 10 bases between them. This CDR3 is built from 12 residues. CDR1 is MGHDK and CDR2 is SYGVNS in the germline V gene. CDR3 DNA: TGTGCCAGCAGTGAATTCGACACCTTCTACACCTTC. This translates into CASSEFDTFYTF.

V and J are TRBV6-1 and TRBJ2-5, with D maybe TRBD1 (6 bases). V lost 6 bases, J lost 1 base, and 12 bases lay in between. Germline CDR1 reads MNHNS; CDR2 reads SASEGT. This CDR3 is 14 amino acids long. CDR3 amino acids: CASRPGQTQETQYF. Here the CDR3 DNA reads TGTGCCAGCAGACCCGGACAGACCCAAGAGACCCAGTACTTC.

The chain combines TRBV6-5 with TRBJ2-7, with 9 bases identical to TRBD1. The CDR3 contains 13 residues. Germline-derived CDR1 and CDR2 are MNHEY and SVGAGI. V lost 6 bases to trimming and J lost 6 bases; unmatched junction nucleotides: 6. CDR3 amino acids: CASRRDRAREQYF. DNA of the CDR3: TGTGCCAGCAGGAGGGACAGGGCTCGCGAGCAGTACTTC.

This chain uses TRBV27 with TRBJ2-7; tentative D call: TRBD2 (5 bases). The germline gives CDR1 MNHEY, CDR2 SMNVEV (reference sequence). V shed 3 bases and J shed 7 bases, with 16 bases lying between them. This CDR3 contains 14 residues. For the CDR3, the DNA is TGTGCCAGCAGTTTCGGGATCGAGGGATTGGAGCAGTACTTC. This translates into CASSFGIEGLEQYF.

The rearrangement joins TRBV5-1 to TRBJ2-5; the D gene is possibly TRBD2 (5 bases). This CDR3 has 12 amino acids. Trimming left V 5 bases short and J 3 bases short, with 8 bases between. CDR1 is SGHRS, CDR2 YFSETQ, per germline. This chain's CDR3 is CASSAREETQYF. CDR3 bases: TGCGCCAGCAGTGCGAGGGAAGAGACCCAGTACTTC. The whole variable domain, remainder taken from reference TRBV5-1 and TRBJ2-5, is KAGVTQTPRYLIKTRGQQVTLSCSPISGHRSVSWYQQTPGQGLQFLFEYFSETQRNKGNFPGRFSGRQFSNSRSEMNVSTLELGDSALYLCASSAREETQYFGPGTRLLVL.